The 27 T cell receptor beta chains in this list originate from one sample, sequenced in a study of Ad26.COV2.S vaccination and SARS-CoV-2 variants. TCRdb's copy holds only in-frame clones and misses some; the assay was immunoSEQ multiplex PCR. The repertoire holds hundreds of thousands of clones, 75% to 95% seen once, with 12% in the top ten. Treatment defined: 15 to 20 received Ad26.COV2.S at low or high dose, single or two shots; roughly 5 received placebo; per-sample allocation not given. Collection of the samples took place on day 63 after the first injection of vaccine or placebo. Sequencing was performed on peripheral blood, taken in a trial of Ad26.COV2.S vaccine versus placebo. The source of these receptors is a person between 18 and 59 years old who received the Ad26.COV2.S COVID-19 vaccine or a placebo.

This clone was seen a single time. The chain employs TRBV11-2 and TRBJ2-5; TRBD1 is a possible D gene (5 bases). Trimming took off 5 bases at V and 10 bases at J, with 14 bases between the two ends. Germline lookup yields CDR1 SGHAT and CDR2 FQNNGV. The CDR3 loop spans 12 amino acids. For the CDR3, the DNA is TGTGCCAGCAGCCCCTTTGGGGCGAACCAGTACTTC. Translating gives CASSPFGANQYF.

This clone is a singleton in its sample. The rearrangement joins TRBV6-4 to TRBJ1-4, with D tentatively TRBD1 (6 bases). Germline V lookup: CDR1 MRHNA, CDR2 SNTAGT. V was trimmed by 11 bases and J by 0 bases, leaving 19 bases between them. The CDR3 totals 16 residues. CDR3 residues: CAGARGTTSTNEKLFF. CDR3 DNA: TGTGCCGGAGCCAGGGGCACCACATCAACTAATGAAAAACTGTTTTTT.

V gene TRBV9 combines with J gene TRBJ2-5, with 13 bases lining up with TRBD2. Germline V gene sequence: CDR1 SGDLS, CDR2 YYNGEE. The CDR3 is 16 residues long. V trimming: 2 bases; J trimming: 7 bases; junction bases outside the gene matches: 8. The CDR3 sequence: CASSVGTSGNWGTQYF. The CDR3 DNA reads TGTGCCAGCAGCGTCGGGACTAGCGGGAACTGGGGGACCCAGTACTTC.

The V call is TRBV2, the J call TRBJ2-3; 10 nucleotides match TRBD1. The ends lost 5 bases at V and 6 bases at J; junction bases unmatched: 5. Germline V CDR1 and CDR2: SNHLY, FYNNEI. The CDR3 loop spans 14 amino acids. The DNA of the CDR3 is TGTGCCAGCAGTTCCGGGACAGGGGAGGATACGCAGTATTTT. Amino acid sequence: CASSSGTGEDTQYF.

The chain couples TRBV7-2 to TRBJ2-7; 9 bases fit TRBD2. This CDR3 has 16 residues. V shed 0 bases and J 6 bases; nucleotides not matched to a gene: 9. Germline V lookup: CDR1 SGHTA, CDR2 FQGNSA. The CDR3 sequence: CASSLAGGRAHGEQYF. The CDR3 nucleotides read TGTGCCAGCAGCTTAGCGGGCGGGAGGGCCCACGGCGAGCAGTACTTC.

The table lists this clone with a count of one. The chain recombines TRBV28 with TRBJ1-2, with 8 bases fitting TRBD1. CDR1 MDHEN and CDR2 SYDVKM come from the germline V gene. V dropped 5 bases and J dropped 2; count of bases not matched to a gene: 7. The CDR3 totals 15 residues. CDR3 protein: CASSPWTGRNYGYTF. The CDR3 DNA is TGTGCCAGCAGTCCGTGGACAGGGCGAAACTATGGCTACACCTTC.

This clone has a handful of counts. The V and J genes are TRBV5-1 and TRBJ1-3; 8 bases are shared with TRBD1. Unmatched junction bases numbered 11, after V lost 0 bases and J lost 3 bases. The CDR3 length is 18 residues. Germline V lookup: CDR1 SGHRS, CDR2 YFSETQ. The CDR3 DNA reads TGCGCCAGCAGCTTGGGAACAGGGGGGCCTTCTGTTGGAAACACCATATATTTT. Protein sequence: CASSLGTGGPSVGNTIYF.

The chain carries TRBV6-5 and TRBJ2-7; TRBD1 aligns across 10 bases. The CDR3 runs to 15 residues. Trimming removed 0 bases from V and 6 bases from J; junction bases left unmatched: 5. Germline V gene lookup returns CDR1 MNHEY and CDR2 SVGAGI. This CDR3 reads CASSYSGQGRSEQYF. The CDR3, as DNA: TGTGCCAGCAGTTACTCGGGACAGGGGCGTAGCGAGCAGTACTTC.

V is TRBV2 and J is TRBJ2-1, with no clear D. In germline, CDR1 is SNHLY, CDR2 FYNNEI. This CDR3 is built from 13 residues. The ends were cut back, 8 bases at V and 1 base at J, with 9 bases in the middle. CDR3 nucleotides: TGTGCCAGCCGCCCCAGGTCCTACAATGAGCAGTTCTTC. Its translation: CASRPRSYNEQFF.

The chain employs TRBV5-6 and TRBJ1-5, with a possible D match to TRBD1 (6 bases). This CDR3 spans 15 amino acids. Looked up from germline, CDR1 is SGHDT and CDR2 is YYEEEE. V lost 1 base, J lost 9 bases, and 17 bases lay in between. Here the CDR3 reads CASSLRFGGEGPQHF. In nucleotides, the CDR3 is TGTGCCAGCAGCTTGAGATTCGGGGGCGAAGGGCCCCAGCATTTT. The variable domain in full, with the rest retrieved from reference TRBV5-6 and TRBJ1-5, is DAGVTQSPTHLIKTRGQQVTLRCSPKSGHDTVSWYQQALGQGPQFIFQYYEEEERQRGNFPDRFSGHQFPNYSSELNVNALLLGDSALYLCASSLRFGGEGPQHFGDGTRLSIL.

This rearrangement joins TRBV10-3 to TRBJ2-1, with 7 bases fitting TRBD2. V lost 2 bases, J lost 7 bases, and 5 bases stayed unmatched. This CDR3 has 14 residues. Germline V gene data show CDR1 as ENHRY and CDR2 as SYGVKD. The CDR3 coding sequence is TGTGCCATCAGTGAGCCCTTACTAGCGAATGAGCAGTTCTTC. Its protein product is CAISEPLLANEQFF.

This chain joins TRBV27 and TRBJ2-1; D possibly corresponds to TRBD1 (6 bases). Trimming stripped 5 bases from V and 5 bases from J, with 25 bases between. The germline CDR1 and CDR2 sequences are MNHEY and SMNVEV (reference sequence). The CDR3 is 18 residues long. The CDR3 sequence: CASSPHLNRLTGNNEQFF. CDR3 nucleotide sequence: TGTGCCAGCAGTCCACACCTTAATCGTTTGACAGGTAACAATGAGCAGTTCTTC.

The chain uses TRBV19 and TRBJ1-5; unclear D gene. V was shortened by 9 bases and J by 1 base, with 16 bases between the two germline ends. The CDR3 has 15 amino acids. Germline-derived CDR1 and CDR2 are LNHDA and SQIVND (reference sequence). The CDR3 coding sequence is TGTGCCAGCACCGACGGAGGCGGGAGCAATCAGCCCCAGCATTTT. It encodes CASTDGGGSNQPQHF.

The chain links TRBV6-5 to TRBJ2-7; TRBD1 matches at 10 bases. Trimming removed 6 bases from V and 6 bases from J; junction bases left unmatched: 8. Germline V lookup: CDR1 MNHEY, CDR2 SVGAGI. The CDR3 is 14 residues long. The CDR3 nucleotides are TGTGCCAGCAGGCCCGGGACAGGGGATCGCGAGCAGTACTTC. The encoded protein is CASRPGTGDREQYF.

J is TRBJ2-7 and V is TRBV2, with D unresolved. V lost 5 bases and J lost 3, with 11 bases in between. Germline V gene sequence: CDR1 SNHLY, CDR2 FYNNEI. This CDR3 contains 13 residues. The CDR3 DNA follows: TGTGCCAGCAGTAACGACCAGCTCTACGAGCAGTACTTC. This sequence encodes CASSNDQLYEQYF.

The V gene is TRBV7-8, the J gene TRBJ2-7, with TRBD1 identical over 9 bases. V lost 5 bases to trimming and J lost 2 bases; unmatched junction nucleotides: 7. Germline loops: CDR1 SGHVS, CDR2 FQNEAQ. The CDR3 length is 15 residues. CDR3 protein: CASSDLGQGPYEQYF. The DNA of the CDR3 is TGTGCCAGCAGCGATCTGGGACAGGGTCCCTACGAGCAGTACTTC.

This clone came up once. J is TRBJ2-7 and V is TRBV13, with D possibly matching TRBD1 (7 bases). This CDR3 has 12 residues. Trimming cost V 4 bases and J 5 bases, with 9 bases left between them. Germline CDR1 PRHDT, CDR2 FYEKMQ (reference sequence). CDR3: CASSSRGDEQYF. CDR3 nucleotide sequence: TGTGCCAGCAGCTCCAGGGGGGACGAGCAGTACTTC.

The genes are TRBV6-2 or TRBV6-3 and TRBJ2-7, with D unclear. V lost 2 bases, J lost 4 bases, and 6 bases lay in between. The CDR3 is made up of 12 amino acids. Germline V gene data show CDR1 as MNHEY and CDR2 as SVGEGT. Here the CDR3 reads CASSYDLYEQYF. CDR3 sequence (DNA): TGTGCCAGCAGTTACGACTTGTACGAGCAGTACTTC.

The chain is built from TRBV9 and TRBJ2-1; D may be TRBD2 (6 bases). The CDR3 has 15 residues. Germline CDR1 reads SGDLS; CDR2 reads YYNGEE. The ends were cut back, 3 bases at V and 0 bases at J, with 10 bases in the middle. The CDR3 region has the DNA TGTGCCAGCAGCGAAGCGGGCCTCTCCTACAATGAGCAGTTCTTC. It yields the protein CASSEAGLSYNEQFF.

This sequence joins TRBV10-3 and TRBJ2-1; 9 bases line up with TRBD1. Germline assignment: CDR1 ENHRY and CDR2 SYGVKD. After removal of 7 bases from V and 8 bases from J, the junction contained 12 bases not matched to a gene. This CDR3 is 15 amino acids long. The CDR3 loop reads CAITSGTGTWDEQFF. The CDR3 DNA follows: TGTGCCATCACAAGTGGGACAGGGACATGGGATGAGCAGTTCTTC.

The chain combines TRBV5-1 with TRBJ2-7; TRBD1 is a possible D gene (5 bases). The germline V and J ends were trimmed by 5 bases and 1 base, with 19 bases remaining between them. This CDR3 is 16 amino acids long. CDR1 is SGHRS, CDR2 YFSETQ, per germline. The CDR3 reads CASRLGPASGSYEQYF. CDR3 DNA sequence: TGCGCCAGCAGACTGGGGCCGGCCTCCGGTTCCTACGAGCAGTACTTC.

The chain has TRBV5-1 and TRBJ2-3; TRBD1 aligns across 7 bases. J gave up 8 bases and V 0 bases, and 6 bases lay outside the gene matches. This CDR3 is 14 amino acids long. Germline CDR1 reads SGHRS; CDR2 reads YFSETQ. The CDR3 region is CASSLGQGEGTQYF. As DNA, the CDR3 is TGCGCCAGCAGCTTGGGACAGGGAGAGGGTACGCAGTATTTT.

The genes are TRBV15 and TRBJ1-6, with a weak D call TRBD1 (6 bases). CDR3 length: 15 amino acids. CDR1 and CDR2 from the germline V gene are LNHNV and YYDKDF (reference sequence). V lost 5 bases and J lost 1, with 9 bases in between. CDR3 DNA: TGTGCCACCAGCCTCGACAGGTCCTATAATTCACCCCTCCACTTT. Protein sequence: CATSLDRSYNSPLHF.

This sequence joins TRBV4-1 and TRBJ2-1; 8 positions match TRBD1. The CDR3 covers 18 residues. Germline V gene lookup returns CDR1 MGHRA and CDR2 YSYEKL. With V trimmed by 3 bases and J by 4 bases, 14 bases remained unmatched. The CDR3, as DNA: TGCGCCAGCAGCCATGTTAGACCCGGGACAGGACTTTACAATGAGCAGTTCTTC. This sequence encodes CASSHVRPGTGLYNEQFF.

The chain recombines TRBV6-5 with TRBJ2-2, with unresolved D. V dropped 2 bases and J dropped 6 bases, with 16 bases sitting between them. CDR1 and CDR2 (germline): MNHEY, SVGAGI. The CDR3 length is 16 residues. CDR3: CASSYDGYPGPGELFF. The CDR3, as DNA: TGTGCCAGCAGTTACGACGGCTACCCTGGCCCCGGGGAGCTGTTTTTT.

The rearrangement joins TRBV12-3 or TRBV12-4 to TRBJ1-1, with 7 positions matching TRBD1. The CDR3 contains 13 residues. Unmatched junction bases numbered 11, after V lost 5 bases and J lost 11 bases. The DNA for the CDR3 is TGTGCCAGCAGTCCATCCGGGACAGTATCTGCTTTCTTT. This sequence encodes CASSPSGTVSAFF.

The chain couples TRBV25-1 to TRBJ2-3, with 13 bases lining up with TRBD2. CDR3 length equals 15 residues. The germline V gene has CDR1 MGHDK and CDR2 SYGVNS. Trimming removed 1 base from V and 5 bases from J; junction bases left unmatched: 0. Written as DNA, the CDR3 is TGTGCCAGCAGTGAATGGACTAGCGGGAGAGATACGCAGTATTTT. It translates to CASSEWTSGRDTQYF.